The 9 T cell receptor beta chains listed next were all sequenced from one sample in a study of early T cells in non-severe SARS-CoV-2 infection. TCRdb used MiXCR to reprocess the 5' RACE reads, holding one entry per CDR3 protein. In the table there are roughly 60,000 distinct CDR3 sequences, roughly 7.7% of which are singletons. Sequencing was carried out using whole blood. These receptors were obtained from an adult who was a healthcare worker with PCR-confirmed SARS-CoV-2 infection or an uninfected control (not recorded which).

This clonotype was seen ten or more times. The CDR3 loop reads CSARDRGAYEQYF. The CDR3 DNA follows: TGCAGTGCTAGAGATCGGGGGGCCTACGAGCAGTACTTC. The chain is built from TRBV20-1 and TRBJ2-7, with 7 nucleotides matching TRBD2. This CDR3 is built from 13 residues. V lost 0 bases to trimming and J lost 2 bases; unmatched junction nucleotides: 1. In germline, CDR1 is DFQATT, CDR2 SNEGSKA (reference sequence).

This clonotype has a count of ten or more. The gene calls are TRBV7-2 and TRBJ2-1; 16 nucleotides agree with TRBD2. Looked up from germline, CDR1 is SGHTA and CDR2 is FQGNSA. The CDR3 has 18 amino acids. Unmatched junction bases numbered 15, after V lost 10 bases and J lost 6 bases. The CDR3 loop reads CATRNPGTSGRALNEQFF. The CDR3 DNA reads TGTGCCACCCGGAACCCCGGGACTAGCGGGAGGGCCCTCAATGAGCAGTTCTTC.

This rearrangement joins TRBV6-5 to TRBJ2-1; 15 nucleotides agree with TRBD2. Trimming took 6 bases from V and 8 from J; bases not matched to a gene: 5. Germline V gene sequence: CDR1 MNHEY, CDR2 SVGAGI. The CDR3 length is 15 residues. The CDR3 region is CASSQGLAGGDEQFF. The CDR3 nucleotides read TGTGCCAGCAGCCAGGGACTAGCGGGGGGCGATGAGCAGTTCTTC.

This clonotype came up many times. V and J are TRBV28 and TRBJ1-3, with 7 positions matching TRBD1. This CDR3 contains 15 residues. V trimming: 6 bases; J trimming: 1 base; junction bases outside the gene matches: 6. Germline CDR1 reads MDHEN; CDR2 reads SYDVKM. The CDR3 DNA sequence: TGTGCCAGCAGCCCCGGACAGGTTTCTGGAAACACCATATATTTT. Translation: CASSPGQVSGNTIYF.

The sample holds many counts of this clonotype. CDR3: CASSEESGSGTGELFF. The CDR3 nucleotides read TGTGCCAGCAGTGAGGAAAGCGGGAGCGGGACCGGGGAGCTGTTTTTT. The rearrangement joins TRBV2 to TRBJ2-2; 8 nucleotides match TRBD2. The trim removed 3 bases at V and 5 bases at J, leaving 8 bases unmatched. This CDR3 is built from 16 residues. Germline values: CDR1 SNHLY, CDR2 FYNNEI.

This clonotype was picked up many times. CDR3 bases: TGTGCCAGCAGCCCCCGTCTACTAGTCTCCTACAATGAGCAGTTCTTC. Amino acid sequence: CASSPRLLVSYNEQFF. The chain uses TRBV7-6 and TRBJ2-1, with D possibly being TRBD2 (5 bases). Trimming took 5 bases from V and 0 from J, leaving 14 bases between them. Per the germline V gene, CDR1 is SGHVS and CDR2 is FNYEAQ. The CDR3 has 16 residues.

This clonotype has ten or more counts. DNA for the CDR3: TGTGCCAGCAGTTACGGTCGAGCGAGCTCTGGAAACACCATATATTTT. This translates into CASSYGRASSGNTIYF. The rearrangement links TRBV6-6 to TRBJ1-3; no firm D call. The CDR3 is made up of 16 amino acids. Germline V gene sequence: CDR1 MNHNY, CDR2 SVGAGI (reference sequence). Trimming stripped 2 bases from V and 0 bases from J, with 11 bases between.

This clonotype is labeled medium-sized. J is TRBJ2-7 and V is TRBV20-1; a possible D gene is TRBD1 (6 bases). Trimming left V 1 base short and J 0 bases short, with 7 bases between. Germline CDR1 DFQATT, CDR2 SNEGSKA (reference sequence). There are 13 residues in the CDR3. Here the CDR3 reads CSARGTASYEQYF. The DNA for the CDR3 is TGCAGTGCTAGAGGGACAGCCTCCTACGAGCAGTACTTC.

There are many counts of this clonotype. The chain joins TRBV2 to TRBJ2-7; possible D gene TRBD1, 6 bases. This CDR3 comprises 14 residues. Germline V gene lookup returns CDR1 SNHLY and CDR2 FYNNEI. The germline V and J ends were trimmed by 1 base and 3 bases, with 10 bases remaining between them. This CDR3 reads CASSEVAGDYEQYF. The CDR3 nucleotides read TGTGCCAGCAGTGAAGTGGCAGGGGACTACGAGCAGTACTTC. Full variable domain (missing parts from reference TRBV2 and TRBJ2-7): EPEVTQTPSHQVTQMGQEVILRCVPISNHLYFYWYRQILGQKVEFLVSFYNNEISEKSEIFDDQFSVERPDGSNFTLKIRSTKLEDSAMYFCASSEVAGDYEQYFGPGTRLTVT.